These 26 T cell receptor beta chains were sequenced from one sample in a study of cytomegalovirus exposure and HLA in healthy donors. Primers: 60 Vbeta forward and 13 Jbeta reverse. Produced via immunoSEQ multiplex PCR; TCRdb's table is partial and in-frame only. The repertoire holds roughly 200,000 clones, with around three quarters as singletons. The sequenced sample was PBMCs. The receptors here all came from a woman aged 30 to 39 in good health and CMV-seropositive.

This clone was counted only a few times. The chain has TRBV6-6 and TRBJ2-1; tentative D call: TRBD1 (6 bases). V lost 1 base and J 4 bases, leaving 14 bases between the germline ends. The germline gives CDR1 MNHNY, CDR2 SVGAGI (reference sequence). There are 16 residues in the CDR3. The chain's CDR3 is CASSYLVSRGYNEQFF. The CDR3 region has the DNA TGTGCCAGCAGTTACTTAGTAAGCAGGGGTTACAATGAGCAGTTCTTC.

This clone was picked up one time. The V call is TRBV5-4, the J call TRBJ1-5, with 7 bases aligning to TRBD1. This CDR3 comprises 18 residues. Germline V CDR1 and CDR2: SGHNT, YYREEE (reference sequence). The J segment lost 2 bases and the V segment lost 2 bases, leaving 13 bases of the junction unmatched. CDR3 protein: CASSFKGQSLPGNQPQHF. The CDR3 nucleotides read TGTGCCAGCAGCTTTAAGGGACAGAGCCTTCCAGGCAATCAGCCCCAGCATTTT.

CDR3 sequence (DNA): TGCGCCAGCAGCCAAATGTATACAGAGAACACTGAAGCTTTCTTT. Its translation: CASSQMYTENTEAFF. The rearrangement uses TRBV4-1 and TRBJ1-1; D ambiguous. The CDR3 consists of 15 residues. Trimming took off 2 bases at V and 1 base at J, with 11 bases between the two ends. Germline-derived CDR1 and CDR2 are MGHRA and YSYEKL.

The V gene is TRBV6-1, the J gene TRBJ1-2; 7 nucleotides match TRBD1. The V gene's germline CDR1 is MNHNS and CDR2 SASEGT. The CDR3 is 14 amino acids. The V and J ends lost 2 bases and 6 bases, in that order; junction bases with no gene match: 6. As DNA, the CDR3 is TGTGCCAGCAGTGAAACCAGGGGGATGAATGGCTACACCTTC. Translation gives CASSETRGMNGYTF.

The rearrangement links TRBV2 to TRBJ2-5; 9 nucleotides align to TRBD1. The CDR3 is 15 residues long. Unmatched junction bases numbered 4, after V lost 3 bases and J lost 2 bases. CDR1 is SNHLY, CDR2 FYNNEI, per germline. CDR3 sequence reads: CASSDLDRGQETQYF. As DNA, the CDR3 is TGTGCCAGCAGTGATTTGGACAGGGGTCAAGAGACCCAGTACTTC.

The chain recombines TRBV6-5 with TRBJ1-6, with 8 bases lining up with TRBD1. V lost 5 bases to trimming and J lost 6 bases; unmatched junction nucleotides: 3. In germline, CDR1 is MNHEY, CDR2 SVGAGI. The CDR3 is 14 residues long. For the CDR3, the DNA is TGTGCCAGCAGTCGGACAGGGAGTAATTCACCCCTCCACTTT. This encodes CASSRTGSNSPLHF.

This rearrangement joins TRBV18 to TRBJ1-5; the match to TRBD1 covers 8 bases. V lost 4 bases and J lost 11; bases outside the gene matches: 10. CDR3 length: 14 residues. Germline V gene lookup returns CDR1 KGHSH and CDR2 LQKENI. CDR3 nucleotide sequence: TGTGCCAGCTCACTGGGACAGGCGCCCCGGTCCCAGCATTTT. As protein: CASSLGQAPRSQHF. The full variable domain, with the rest looked up from reference TRBV18 and TRBJ1-5, is NAGVMQNPRHLVRRRGQEARLRCSPMKGHSHVYWYRQLPEEGLKFMVYLQKENIIDESGMPKERFSAEFPKEGPSILRIQQVVRGDSAAYFCASSLGQAPRSQHFGDGTRLSIL.

The rearrangement links TRBV10-3 to TRBJ1-2, with TRBD1 matching over 7 bases. This CDR3 is 17 amino acids long. V lost 0 bases to trimming and J lost 3 bases; unmatched junction nucleotides: 10. The germline gives CDR1 ENHRY, CDR2 SYGVKD. The CDR3, as DNA: TGTGCCATCAGTGAGTCCCCGGGTAGGGGGCAGGACTATGGCTACACCTTC. It encodes CAISESPGRGQDYGYTF.

The J gene is TRBJ2-2, the V gene TRBV2; 8 bases are shared with TRBD2. The V gene's germline CDR1 is SNHLY and CDR2 FYNNEI. The CDR3 totals 14 residues. Germline trimming cut 7 bases from V and 1 base from J; bases unmatched to any gene: 2. For the CDR3, the DNA is TGTGCCAGCATCGGGGGGGGGAACACCGGGGAGCTGTTTTTT. It encodes CASIGGGNTGELFF.

This clone was recorded only once. The chain joins TRBV7-9 to TRBJ2-3; D uncertain. This CDR3 has 14 amino acids. V lost 5 bases, J lost 2 bases, and 11 bases lay in between. CDR1 is SEHNR and CDR2 is FQNEAQ in the germline V gene (reference sequence). The CDR3 loop reads CASSPWAPTDTQYF. CDR3 nucleotides: TGTGCCAGCAGCCCCTGGGCCCCCACAGATACGCAGTATTTT.

This clone was recorded a few times. This chain joins TRBV20-1 and TRBJ2-5, with D possibly TRBD1 on 5 matching bases. The CDR3 totals 11 residues. In germline, CDR1 is DFQATT, CDR2 SNEGSKA (reference sequence). V lost 4 bases and J 7 bases, leaving 10 bases between the germline ends. The CDR3 coding sequence is TGCAGTGCTATAGGGGTTGGGACCCAGTACTTC. Its translation: CSAIGVGTQYF.

This clone was found a few times. The genes are TRBV11-3 and TRBJ2-7, with 9 bases fitting TRBD2. The J segment lost 1 base and the V segment lost 5 bases, leaving 3 bases of the junction unmatched. This CDR3 spans 14 amino acids. The germline V gene encodes CDR1 SGHNT and CDR2 YENEEA. The CDR3: CASSLLAGSYEQYF. CDR3 coding DNA: TGTGCCAGCAGCCTCCTAGCGGGATCCTACGAGCAGTACTTC.

This clone was seen a few times. The J gene is TRBJ1-4, the V gene TRBV5-1, with D uncertain. The germline CDR1 and CDR2 sequences are SGHRS and YFSETQ. V lost 4 bases and J 7 bases, leaving 17 bases between the germline ends. The CDR3 is 15 amino acids. The CDR3 coding sequence is TGCGCCAGCAGCGTTGTTGGGGAAGGGAGTGAAAAACTGTTTTTT. This gives the protein CASSVVGEGSEKLFF.

In this sample, this clone turned up a few times. The chain carries TRBV25-1 and TRBJ2-5, with 7 bases aligning to TRBD2. Unmatched junction bases numbered 7, after V lost 2 bases and J lost 1 base. CDR3 length: 16 amino acids. Looked up from germline, CDR1 is MGHDK and CDR2 is SYGVNS. CDR3 in DNA: TGTGCCAGCAGTGAACTCGGGACTACTTCCCAAGAGACCCAGTACTTC. Residues: CASSELGTTSQETQYF.

V is TRBV10-3 and J is TRBJ2-1; 11 bases fit TRBD2. The CDR3 length is 18 residues. Germline V gene lookup returns CDR1 ENHRY and CDR2 SYGVKD. V gave up 0 bases and J gave up 0 bases; unmatched junction bases: 4. CDR3 sequence: CAISESGLAGGSYNEQFF. CDR3 in DNA: TGTGCCATCAGTGAGTCCGGGCTAGCGGGAGGCTCCTACAATGAGCAGTTCTTC.

J is TRBJ1-2 and V is TRBV7-8; TRBD1 matches 7 bases. The CDR3 is made up of 14 amino acids. With 5 bases clipped from V and 3 bases from J, the junction kept 6 bases outside the gene matches. Germline V lookup: CDR1 SGHVS, CDR2 FQNEAQ. The CDR3: CASSVTGQYYGYTF. CDR3 DNA: TGTGCCAGCAGCGTTACGGGACAGTACTATGGCTACACCTTC.

The chain is built from TRBV19 and TRBJ1-1; 7 nucleotides match TRBD1. Germline CDR1 reads LNHDA; CDR2 reads SQIVND (reference sequence). This CDR3 spans 14 amino acids. The junction had 2 bases not matched to a gene; V was cut back by 2 bases and J by 2 bases. The CDR3 is CASSIPGGNTEAFF. CDR3 coding DNA: TGTGCCAGTAGTATACCAGGGGGAAACACTGAAGCTTTCTTT.

The chain combines TRBV6-5 with TRBJ2-5; tentative D call: TRBD2 (7 bases). CDR1 and CDR2 (germline): MNHEY, SVGAGI. The CDR3 length is 12 residues. Trimming stripped 11 bases from V and 5 bases from J, with 15 bases between. The CDR3 DNA is TGTGCCGGCGGGGGCGACCGGGAGACCCAGTACTTC. Its translation: CAGGGDRETQYF.

In its sample, this clone was seen once. The same CDR3 arises from other DNA sequences in this sample as well. This sequence joins TRBV9 and TRBJ2-1; D possibly corresponds to TRBD2 (6 bases). This CDR3 contains 15 residues. V was pared by 0 bases and J by 1 base, with 8 bases between. The V gene's germline CDR1 is SGDLS and CDR2 YYNGEE. As DNA, the CDR3 is TGTGCCAGCAGCGTAGTTGCGGGATCCTACAATGAGCAGTTCTTC. Amino acid sequence: CASSVVAGSYNEQFF.

About this clone itself: The junction departs from germline at one end; a sequencing error may be responsible. This rearrangement joins TRBV7-8 to TRBJ2-5, with D maybe TRBD1 (6 bases). This CDR3 has 14 residues. Germline values: CDR1 SGHVS, CDR2 FQNEAQ. The CDR3 region has the DNA TGTGTCAGCAGCCTGACAGGCTCACAAGAGACCCAGTACTTC. Its translation: CVSSLTGSQETQYF.

This chain uses TRBV9 with TRBJ2-5; D may be TRBD2 (5 bases). This CDR3 has 16 residues. Per the germline V gene, CDR1 is SGDLS and CDR2 is YYNGEE. V dropped 4 bases and J dropped 2 bases, with 18 bases sitting between them. The CDR3 region is CASSTATRAGQETQYF. CDR3 DNA: TGTGCCAGCAGCACCGCGACGCGGGCCGGACAAGAGACCCAGTACTTC.

The rearrangement joins TRBV7-2 to TRBJ2-1, with 9 nucleotides matching TRBD1. Trimming took 9 bases from V and 1 from J; bases not matched to a gene: 7. Germline CDR1 SGHTA, CDR2 FQGNSA. CDR3 length: 15 amino acids. CDR3 coding DNA: TGTGCCAGTAATACCGGGACAGGGTCCTACAATGAGCAGTTCTTC. Residues: CASNTGTGSYNEQFF.

This chain links TRBV4-3 with TRBJ2-5, with 11 bases matching TRBD2. This CDR3 is 18 amino acids long. The germline CDR1 and CDR2 sequences are LGHNA and YSLEER. V lost 2 bases, J lost 1 base, and 9 bases stayed unmatched. The CDR3 loop reads CASSQMSALAGAQETQYF. Here the CDR3 DNA reads TGCGCCAGCAGCCAAATGAGCGCACTAGCGGGGGCCCAAGAGACCCAGTACTTC.

This clone appeared a few times. The chain carries TRBV7-9 and TRBJ1-2; no reliable D call. The germline V and J ends were trimmed by 3 bases and 4 bases, with 9 bases remaining between them. The CDR3 is 13 amino acids. CDR1 and CDR2 from the germline V gene are SEHNR and FQNEAQ (reference sequence). CDR3 bases: TGTGCCAGCAGCTTCGACGGAGCCTATGGCTACACCTTC. It is translated as CASSFDGAYGYTF.

V is TRBV4-2 and J is TRBJ2-7; 8 bases line up with TRBD2. The germline V gene has CDR1 LGHNA and CDR2 YNFKEQ. This CDR3 is 15 amino acids long. V was pared by 6 bases and J by 7 bases, with 14 bases of the junction left unmatched. The CDR3 DNA sequence: TGTGCCAGCAGTACTACGGGGGGGCCCGAGGGGGAGCAGTACTTC. This sequence encodes CASSTTGGPEGEQYF.

This clone was observed a few times. This sequence joins TRBV10-3 and TRBJ2-6, with D tentatively TRBD2 (5 bases). The CDR3 has 14 amino acids. The V end was cut by 4 bases, the J end by 1 base, with 5 bases between. The germline V gene encodes CDR1 ENHRY and CDR2 SYGVKD. CDR3 protein: CAISAGSGANVLTF. The CDR3, as DNA: TGTGCCATCAGTGCGGGGTCTGGGGCCAACGTCCTGACTTTC.